A single sample gave rise to the 2 T cell receptor beta chains below, sequenced in a study of shared clonotypes between healthy human individuals. Using immunoSEQ multiplex PCR, the repertoire was profiled, and TCRdb retains in-frame clones only, with some absent. The data hold about 2 million clones, with approximately 94% observed a single time. As defined, naive CD8 cells were CD45RO-negative and positively selected for CCR7, with terminally differentiated effector memory CD45RA+ cells excluded. Sequencing was performed on naive CD8+ T cells sorted from blood. The receptors stem from a man between 18 and 29 years old in good health.

This clone was detected once. This sample includes further DNA sequences coding for the same CDR3. The V call is TRBV5-6, the J call TRBJ1-6; possible D gene TRBD1, 6 bases. V shed 0 bases and J shed 9 bases, with 10 bases lying between them. This CDR3 has 14 amino acids. From germline, CDR1 is SGHDT and CDR2 YYEEEE. The CDR3 DNA reads TGTGCCAGCAGCTTGGGAGGGGGAAGTTCACCCCTCCACTTT. It specifies CASSLGGGSSPLHF.

The CDR3 is CASSFSGGLYGYTF. CDR3 DNA: TGTGCCAGCAGCTTTTCTGGGGGTCTCTATGGCTACACCTTC. The chain has TRBV5-4 and TRBJ1-2; maybe TRBD1 (5 bases). The CDR3 has 14 amino acids. Germline CDR1 reads SGHNT; CDR2 reads YYREEE (reference sequence). Deletions cut 2 bases from V and 4 bases from J, with 12 bases between.